This TCR beta chain was identified in a study of blood T cell repertoires in COVID-19. Study-level information: Some COVID-19 samples were acute and others convalescent; all came from the United States, Italy and Spain. Sources were T cells, B-cell-depleted T cells, or PBMCs; the material itself was cDNA or gDNA.

This clone was found many times. Per the original data handling: How many nucleated cells were present was estimated from reference gene primer amplification. Repertoires were generated with immunoSEQ multiplex PCR, while TCRdb's copy carries only in-frame clones and drops some. The V and J calls and clone size come from that table; D and trimming were worked out from the DNA. Of roughly 200,000 clones in the sample, around 76% were seen once. CDR1 MRHNA and CDR2 SNTAGT come from the germline V gene. The CDR3 runs 16 residues. The ends were cut back, 0 bases at V and 0 bases at J, with 12 bases in the middle.

Sequencing used peripheral blood. The chain employs TRBV6-4 and TRBJ2-7, with D possibly being TRBD1 (6 bases). The sequence came from a woman between 50 and 59 years old with active or convalescent COVID-19. CDR3 loop: CASSDSRDNPSYEQYF. The CDR3, as DNA: TGTGCCAGCAGTGACTCGAGGGACAACCCCTCCTACGAGCAGTACTTC.